The 24 T cell receptor beta chains reported below all come from one sample, sequenced in a study of OX40 agonist ivuxolimab in advanced cancers. The data were produced by immunoSEQ multiplex PCR, yet TCRdb's version contains in-frame clones alone and is incomplete. The table shows more than 30,000 clones, with over 85% occurring only once. The sequencing used CD4+ or CD8+ T cells sorted from blood, collected in a trial of the OX40 agonist ivuxolimab. Receptors were obtained from an adult with an advanced solid tumor such as melanoma, head and neck, liver or kidney cancer.

The V gene is TRBV4-3, the J gene TRBJ1-1; D possibly corresponds to TRBD1 (5 bases). Trimming stripped 9 bases from V and 1 base from J, with 15 bases between. From germline, CDR1 is LGHNA and CDR2 YSLEER. This CDR3 comprises 14 residues. The CDR3 is CASTNRFKNTEAFF. In DNA, the CDR3 is TGCGCCAGTACGAACAGGTTTAAGAACACTGAAGCTTTCTTT.

The V gene is TRBV18, the J gene TRBJ2-7, with no clear D. V lost 4 bases and J 2 bases, leaving 12 bases between the germline ends. Germline CDR1 KGHSH, CDR2 LQKENI. The CDR3 extends over 14 amino acids. CDR3 region: CASSHRATPYEQYF. CDR3 nucleotide sequence: TGTGCCAGCTCACACCGGGCCACTCCCTACGAGCAGTACTTC.

The chain links TRBV28 to TRBJ2-3, with 8 positions matching TRBD1. Germline V gene data show CDR1 as MDHEN and CDR2 as SYDVKM. This CDR3 spans 12 amino acids. With 11 bases clipped from V and 3 bases from J, the junction kept 4 bases outside the gene matches. CDR3 nucleotides: TGTGCCGGCAACAGGGGGACAGATACGCAGTATTTT. Translated, it gives CAGNRGTDTQYF.

J is TRBJ2-1 and V is TRBV11-2, with D unresolved. This CDR3 region has 13 residues. Germline V gives CDR1 SGHAT, CDR2 FQNNGV. Deletions cut 5 bases from V and 2 bases from J, with 7 bases between. The CDR3 here is CASSNRPYNEQFF. CDR3 DNA sequence: TGTGCCAGCAGCAACAGACCCTACAATGAGCAGTTCTTC. Drawing the rest from reference TRBV11-2 and TRBJ2-1, the complete variable domain is EAGVAQSPRYKIIEKRQSVAFWCNPISGHATLYWYQQILGQGPKLLIQFQNNGVVDDSQLPKDRFSAERLKGVDSTLKIQPAKLEDSAVYLCASSNRPYNEQFFGPGTRLTVL.

The rearrangement uses TRBV10-1 and TRBJ2-5; 8 bases are shared with TRBD2. J was trimmed by 5 bases and V by 0 bases; bases with no gene match: 8. The germline CDR1 and CDR2 sequences are WNHNN and SYGVQD (reference sequence). CDR3 length equals 16 residues. The CDR3 protein is CASSESPGGSSETQYF. The CDR3 nucleotides read TGCGCCAGCAGTGAGTCCCCGGGAGGGTCGTCGGAGACCCAGTACTTC.

This clone was counted once. CDR3 region: CASILGTGRYEQYF. In nucleotides, the CDR3 is TGTGCCAGCATTCTCGGGACGGGGCGGTACGAGCAGTACTTC. The chain recombines TRBV2 with TRBJ2-7; D tentatively reads TRBD1 or TRBD2 (5 bases each). CDR1 SNHLY and CDR2 FYNNEI come from the germline V gene. V shed 7 bases and J shed 4 bases, with 17 bases lying between them. This CDR3 comprises 14 residues.

This clone was detected only a few times. This chain joins TRBV9 and TRBJ2-5; 9 bases fit TRBD2. V trimming: 3 bases; J trimming: 4 bases; junction bases outside the gene matches: 7. The CDR3 loop spans 15 amino acids. Germline V lookup: CDR1 SGDLS, CDR2 YYNGEE. CDR3 residues: CASSEKPSGVETQYF. Written as DNA, the CDR3 is TGTGCCAGCAGCGAGAAGCCTAGCGGGGTAGAGACCCAGTACTTC. Complete variable domain (other parts from reference TRBV9 and TRBJ2-5): DSGVTQTPKHLITATGQRVTLRCSPRSGDLSVYWYQQSLDQGLQFLIQYYNGEERAKGNILERFSAQQFPDLHSELNLSSLELGDSALYFCASSEKPSGVETQYFGPGTRLLVL.

This chain uses TRBV20-1 with TRBJ2-5, with 7 bases matching TRBD1. V was pared by 6 bases and J by 5 bases, with 3 bases of the junction left unmatched. Per the germline V gene, CDR1 is DFQATT and CDR2 is SNEGSKA (reference sequence). The CDR3 spans 11 residues. The chain's CDR3 is CSALTGETQYF. In DNA, the CDR3 is TGCAGTGCACTGACAGGGGAGACCCAGTACTTC.

This chain links TRBV12-5 with TRBJ1-6; D unresolved. Per germline, CDR1 LGHNT and CDR2 FRNRAP. The CDR3 spans 15 residues. The V end lost 4 bases, the J end lost 5 bases, and 12 bases lay between the germline ends. DNA for the CDR3: TGTGCTAGTGGTTCATCCGGCGTTGATAATTCACCCCTCCACTTT. Translation gives CASGSSGVDNSPLHF.

The chain recombines TRBV4-1 with TRBJ1-3; D remains ambiguous. Deletions cut 0 bases from V and 3 bases from J, with 15 bases between. The germline gives CDR1 MGHRA, CDR2 YSYEKL. The CDR3 extends over 17 amino acids. The CDR3 sequence: CASSQDRKGAVGNTIYF. DNA for the CDR3: TGCGCCAGCAGCCAAGATCGAAAGGGTGCAGTTGGAAACACCATATATTTT.

This sequence joins TRBV23-1 and TRBJ2-7; 7 positions match TRBD1. TRBV23-1 is sorted into the ORF group, with uncertain function. This CDR3 has 15 amino acids. V shed 2 bases and J 4 bases; nucleotides not matched to a gene: 8. The CDR3 reads CASSQVDRVRYEQYF. DNA of the CDR3: TGCGCCAGCAGTCAAGTTGACAGGGTCAGGTACGAGCAGTACTTC.

The chain's CDR3 is CASSLEVPYGYTF. CDR3 nucleotides: TGTGCCAGCAGCTTAGAAGTCCCCTATGGCTACACCTTC. The genes are TRBV7-9 and TRBJ1-2; D ambiguous. V was cut by 1 base and J by 4 bases, with 7 bases left in between. Looked up from germline, CDR1 is SEHNR and CDR2 is FQNEAQ (reference sequence). This CDR3 contains 13 residues.

The genes are TRBV18 and TRBJ2-7; 9 bases map to TRBD1. The length of the CDR3 is 15 residues. The trim removed 6 bases at V and 5 bases at J, leaving 11 bases unmatched. Germline V gives CDR1 KGHSH, CDR2 LQKENI. The CDR3 DNA follows: TGTGCCAGCTCGCCGGCCGGGACAGGGAAGAACGAGCAGTACTTC. Encoded protein: CASSPAGTGKNEQYF.

This chain uses TRBV30 with TRBJ2-1; D might be TRBD1 or TRBD2, each matching 5 bases. Trimming removed 8 bases at V and 9 bases at J, with 14 bases between. This CDR3 spans 11 amino acids. Germline V CDR1 and CDR2: GTSNPN, SVGIG (reference sequence). CDR3 sequence: CARGRGPEQFF. CDR3 coding DNA: TGTGCCCGGGGAAGGGGACCTGAGCAGTTCTTC.

The chain uses TRBV28 and TRBJ1-1; D not resolved. V was pared by 8 bases and J by 10 bases, with 17 bases between. CDR3 length equals 12 residues. Per the germline V gene, CDR1 is MDHEN and CDR2 is SYDVKM. The CDR3 coding sequence is TGTGCCAGCGTTCCTGGAGCGGGAGGAGCTTTCTTT. This gives the protein CASVPGAGGAFF.

This clone is a singleton in its sample. The gene calls are TRBV10-3 and TRBJ2-2; 12 nucleotides line up with TRBD2. Germline CDR1 and CDR2: ENHRY and SYGVKD. Trimming cost V 6 bases and J 7 bases; bases outside gene matches: 6. The CDR3 loop spans 15 amino acids. The CDR3 region has the DNA TGTGCCATCAGATCCGGACTAGCGGGAAACGGGGAGCTGTTTTTT. This codes for CAIRSGLAGNGELFF.

The V gene is TRBV11-3, the J gene TRBJ2-1; 13 bases match TRBD2. The CDR3 runs 17 residues. Germline V lookup: CDR1 SGHNT, CDR2 YENEEA. The ends lost 1 base at V and 5 bases at J; junction bases unmatched: 5. CDR3 coding DNA: TGTGCCAGCAGCTTAGTTTCTGGACTAGCGGGGGACAATGAGCAGTTCTTC. Amino acids: CASSLVSGLAGDNEQFF. Full variable domain (remainder filled in from reference TRBV11-3 and TRBJ2-1): EAGVVQSPRYKIIEKKQPVAFWCNPISGHNTLYWYLQNLGQGPELLIRYENEEAVDDSQLPKDRFSAERLKGVDSTLKIQPAELGDSAVYLCASSLVSGLAGDNEQFFGPGTRLTVL.

This clone has a single count. The rearrangement uses TRBV6-1 and TRBJ2-6; D is unclear. The V gene lost 6 bases and the J gene lost 1 base, with 7 bases spanning the gap. Germline CDR1 MNHNS, CDR2 SASEGT. The CDR3 extends over 14 amino acids. CDR3 sequence (DNA): TGTGCCAGCAGGGCTATTTCTGGGGCCAACGTCCTGACTTTC. As protein: CASRAISGANVLTF.

The chain couples TRBV5-4 to TRBJ2-2; the match to TRBD2 covers 8 bases. The CDR3 runs to 16 residues. The junction had 10 bases not matched to a gene; V was cut back by 3 bases and J by 6 bases. CDR1 is SGHNT, CDR2 YYREEE, per germline (reference sequence). CDR3 amino acids: CASSSFGSGVAGELFF. DNA for the CDR3: TGTGCCAGCAGCTCCTTCGGTAGCGGGGTAGCCGGGGAGCTGTTTTTT.

CDR3 sequence reads: CASSIGDTQYF. The CDR3 DNA is TGTGCCAGTAGTATTGGTGATACGCAGTATTTT. This chain links TRBV19 with TRBJ2-3, with D hard to call. The CDR3 contains 11 residues. CDR1 is LNHDA and CDR2 is SQIVND in the germline V gene (reference sequence). Trimming took off 3 bases at V and 6 bases at J, with 4 bases between the two ends.

This chain joins TRBV28 and TRBJ2-7; unclear D gene. Per the germline V gene, CDR1 is MDHEN and CDR2 is SYDVKM. Trimming took off 7 bases at V and 6 bases at J, with 16 bases between the two ends. The CDR3 loop spans 13 amino acids. The CDR3 loop reads CASKDQVLSEQYF. The CDR3 nucleotides read TGTGCCAGCAAGGACCAGGTCCTCAGCGAGCAGTACTTC.

The rearrangement uses TRBV19 and TRBJ1-5; tentatively, D is TRBD1 (5 bases). The V end was cut by 5 bases, the J end by 4 bases, with 9 bases between. Per germline, CDR1 LNHDA and CDR2 SQIVND (reference sequence). CDR3 length: 13 amino acids. The CDR3 bases are TGTGCCAGTAGTGGGCGGGGGAATCAGCCCCAGCATTTT. Amino acid sequence: CASSGRGNQPQHF. The full variable domain, with the rest looked up from reference TRBV19 and TRBJ1-5, is DGGITQSPKYLFRKEGQNVTLSCEQNLNHDAMYWYRQDPGQGLRLIYYSQIVNDFQKGDIAEGYSVSREKKESFPLTVTSAQKNPTAFYLCASSGRGNQPQHFGDGTRLSIL.

The rearrangement links TRBV6-1 to TRBJ1-6; 7 positions match TRBD1. CDR3 size: 13 residues. CDR1 is MNHNS and CDR2 is SASEGT in the germline V gene. Losses at the gene ends were 6 bases for V and 6 bases for J; bases not matched to a gene: 2. Written as DNA, the CDR3 is TGTGCCAGCAGGGGACAGATTAATTCACCCCTCCACTTT. This translates into CASRGQINSPLHF.

V gene TRBV7-3 combines with J gene TRBJ2-7, with D perhaps given as TRBD1 or TRBD2 (7 bases each). Germline lookup yields CDR1 SGHTA and CDR2 FQGTGA. CDR3 length: 16 residues. V gave up 5 bases and J gave up 2 bases, with 19 bases separating them. The CDR3 DNA reads TGTGCCAGCAGCCGGGGGGACAGCGGGGCTACCTACGAGCAGTACTTC. Protein: CASSRGDSGATYEQYF.